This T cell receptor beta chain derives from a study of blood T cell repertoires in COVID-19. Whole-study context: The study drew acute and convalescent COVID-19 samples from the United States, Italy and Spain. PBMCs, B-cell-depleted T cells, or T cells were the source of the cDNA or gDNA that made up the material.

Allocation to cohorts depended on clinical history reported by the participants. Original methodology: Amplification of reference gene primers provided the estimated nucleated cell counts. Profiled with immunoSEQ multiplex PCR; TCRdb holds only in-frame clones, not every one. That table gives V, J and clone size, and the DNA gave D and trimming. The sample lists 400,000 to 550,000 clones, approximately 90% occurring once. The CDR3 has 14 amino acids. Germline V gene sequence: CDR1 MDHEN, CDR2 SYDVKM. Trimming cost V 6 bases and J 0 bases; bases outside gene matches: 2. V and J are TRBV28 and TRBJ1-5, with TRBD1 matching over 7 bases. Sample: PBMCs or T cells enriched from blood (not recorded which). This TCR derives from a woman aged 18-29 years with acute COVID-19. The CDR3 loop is CASRRTGSNQPQHF. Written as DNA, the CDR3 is TGTGCCAGCAGACGGACAGGTAGCAATCAGCCCCAGCATTTT. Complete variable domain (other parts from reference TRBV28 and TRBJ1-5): DVKVTQSSRYLVKRTGEKVFLECVQDMDHENMFWYRQDPGLGLRLIYFSYDVKMKEKGDIPEGYSVSREKKERFSLILESASTNQTSMYLCASRRTGSNQPQHFGDGTRLSIL.